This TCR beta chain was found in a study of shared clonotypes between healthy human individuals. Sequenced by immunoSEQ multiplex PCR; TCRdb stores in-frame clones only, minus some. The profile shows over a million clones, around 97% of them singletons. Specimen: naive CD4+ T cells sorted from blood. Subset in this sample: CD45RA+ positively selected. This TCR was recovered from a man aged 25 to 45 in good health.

Here the CDR3 DNA reads TGCGCCAGCAGCCAAGTTGGCACTTCCTACGAGCAGTACTTC. Protein sequence: CASSQVGTSYEQYF. The V and J genes are TRBV4-1 and TRBJ2-7; no definite D call. This CDR3 spans 14 amino acids. The germline V gene has CDR1 MGHRA and CDR2 YSYEKL. Trimming took off 1 base at V and 1 base at J, with 8 bases between the two ends.